The TCR beta chain described here comes from a study of Graves' ophthalmopathy and Graves' hyperthyroidism. Researchers took RNA transcripts and amplified TCR beta CDR3 regions from them. RT-PCR in the first round used HTBI primers; a second-round multiplex PCR followed. In TCRdb, the multiplex PCR reads were re-called with MiXCR into one record per CDR3 protein. Found here are over a million distinct CDR3 sequences, 36% of them singletons; the top ten hold 11%. Trimming took off 6 bases at V and 2 bases at J, with 17 bases between the two ends. The CDR3 sequence is 15 residues long. CDR1 MDHEN and CDR2 SYDVKM come from the germline V gene.

This chain uses TRBV28 with TRBJ2-7; tentative D call: TRBD2 (5 bases). The source is an adult man with Graves' hyperthyroidism. Sequenced material: peripheral blood or thyroid tissue (not recorded which). CDR3: CASSIDSPGTYEQYF. In DNA form, the CDR3 reads TGTGCCAGCAGCATTGACTCCCCCGGGACCTACGAGCAGTACTTC.